These T cell receptor beta chains were read from a single sample in a study of response to subunit inactivated influenza vaccine. MiXCR, run by TCRdb on the RT-PCR reads, gives a single entry per CDR3 protein. The sample records around 490,000 distinct CDR3 sequences, approximately 7.1% being singletons. The specimen comprised PBMCs from blood, sampled approximately 25 months after vaccination. The receptor set was obtained from a man aged 45-69 years who received an inactivated influenza vaccine. The CDR3 runs from the conserved cysteine through the conserved F or W. D genes are given only for firm matches. The size entry is marked missing in some rows and otherwise reads once, few, many or a size class.

TRBJ2-1,TRBD1,-,TRBV10-3,TGTGCCATCAGCGCCGGGACAGCGAAGAATGAGCAGTTCTTC,CAISAGTAKNEQFF
TRBJ2-3,-,many,TRBV28,TGTGCCAGCAGTTCGCGAAGGTTAGGGACCAGCACAGATACGCAGTATTTT,CASSSRRLGTSTDTQYF
TRBJ1-2,TRBD1,-,TRBV29-1,TGCAGCGTAACACTGACAGGGGATGGCTACACCTTC,CSVTLTGDGYTF
TRBJ2-1,-,-,TRBV10-3,TGTGCCATCAGCGTAAACAATGAGCAGTTCTTC,CAISVNNEQFF
TRBJ2-1,-,few,TRBV12-3/TRBV12-4,TGTGCCAGCACGGGGGGCAGTGAGCAGTTCTTC,CASTGGSEQFF
TRBJ2-1,-,many,TRBV20-1,TGCAGTGCTAGAGACCAGGGGCCCGTAGGGGATGAGCAGCTCTTC,CSARDQGPVGDEQLF
TRBJ2-7,TRBD2,-,TRBV20-1,TGCAGTGCTGGGCGGGGGAGTGACCCCGAGCAGTACTTC,CSAGRGSDPEQYF
TRBJ2-7,TRBD1,few,TRBV7-2,TGTGCCAGCAGTTCAGGGGGCAACTACGAGCAGTACTTC,CASSSGGNYEQYF
TRBJ2-7,-,many,TRBV5-6,TGTGCCAGCAGCTTGGGTGGACTCAACTACGAGCAGTACTTC,CASSLGGLNYEQYF
TRBJ1-1,-,many,TRBV28,TGTGCCAGCAGTTTAATTCACAGGGCGAACACTGAAGCTTTCTTT,CASSLIHRANTEAFF
TRBJ2-7,TRBD1,many,TRBV28,TGTGCCAGCAGTTTGGAAACAGGGGGAACTACCTACGAGCAGTACTTC,CASSLETGGTTYEQYF
TRBJ2-7,-,-,TRBV4-2,TGTGCCAGCAGCCAAGTACTAGCCCAGGGCTCCTACGAGCAGTACTTC,CASSQVLAQGSYEQYF
TRBJ1-5,-,few,TRBV28,TGTGCCAGCAGTTTCGTCTTGAGCAATCAGCCCCAGCATTTT,CASSFVLSNQPQHF
TRBJ2-1,TRBD2,-,TRBV24-1,TGTGCCACCAGGGACACGGGACTAGGTAACAATGAGCAGTTCTTC,CATRDTGLGNNEQFF
TRBJ2-5,-,many,TRBV5-1,TGCGCCAGCAGCTTGAGAGGAGGGGGGACCCAAGAGACCCAGTACTTC,CASSLRGGGTQETQYF
TRBJ2-1,TRBD2,many,TRBV20-1,TGCAGTGCTCACCGCCTCGGGGGGTCTTATAATGAGCAGTTCTTC,CSAHRLGGSYNEQFF
TRBJ2-5,-,-,TRBV25-1,TGTGCCAGCAGTGAGTTGGCAGGGCGTTCCGAGACCCAGTACTTC,CASSELAGRSETQYF
TRBJ2-3,TRBD2,few,TRBV10-3,TGTGCCATCAAAGGACTAGCGGGAGCCACAGATACGCAGTATTTT,CAIKGLAGATDTQYF
TRBJ1-5,-,-,TRBV28,TGTGCCAGCACCAGTCCCCTTAGCAATCAGCCCCAGCATTTT,CASTSPLSNQPQHF
TRBJ2-1,TRBD1,many,TRBV28,TGTGCCAGCTACTCGGGACAGGGTTACAATGAGCAGTTCTTC,CASYSGQGYNEQFF
TRBJ2-3,-,many,TRBV11-2,TGTGCCAGCAGCCGGGGCGGGGGCGGACCGAATACGCAGTATTTT,CASSRGGGGPNTQYF
TRBJ2-3,-,many,TRBV20-1,TGCAGTGCTTTTTTCGGTAGCACAGATACGCAGTATTTT,CSAFFGSTDTQYF
TRBJ2-6,TRBD1,-,TRBV5-4,TGTGCCGGTCGGGCAGGGGGAAACTCTGGGGCCAACGTCCTGACTTTC,CAGRAGGNSGANVLTF
TRBJ2-7,-,few,TRBV9,TGTGCCAGCAGCAGATCCGGGACCGTCGGAGATGGGGGTTACGAGCAGTACTTC,CASSRSGTVGDGGYEQYF
TRBJ2-1,-,many,TRBV7-8,TGTGCCAGCAGCTTAGGACAGACCATTTTTATAAGCTCCTACAATGAGCAGTTCTTC,CASSLGQTIFISSYNEQFF
TRBJ2-3,-,many,TRBV12-3/TRBV12-4,TGTGCCAGCAGTCCTGGACTGGCCCCCGATACGCAGTATTTT,CASSPGLAPDTQYF
TRBJ1-6,TRBD1,few,TRBV12-3/TRBV12-4,TGTGCCAGCAGGTCATCGACAGGGCGATCACCCCTCCACTTT,CASRSSTGRSPLHF
TRBJ2-5,-,few,TRBV6-1,TGTGCCAGCAGCAGACAGTTGACCCAAGAGACCCAGTACTTC,CASSRQLTQETQYF
TRBJ2-3,TRBD1,many,TRBV6-5,TGTGCCAGCAGTTACTCCCAGGGGGCTGATACGCAGTATTTT,CASSYSQGADTQYF
TRBJ2-3,TRBD2,-,TRBV28,TGTGCCAGCAGTTTATCGGGGGGTAGGGCCACAGATACGCAGTATTTT,CASSLSGGRATDTQYF
TRBJ2-1,TRBD1,many,TRBV28,TGTGCCAGCAGTCTGGGGCGGACAGGGGAAGGCTACAATGAGCAGTTCTTC,CASSLGRTGEGYNEQFF
TRBJ2-1,-,few,TRBV7-8,TGTGCCAGCAGCATGGGTCGGGGGAGCTCCTACAATGAGCAGTTCTTC,CASSMGRGSSYNEQFF
TRBJ2-1,TRBD2,-,TRBV7-2,TGTGCCAGCAGCACCCAGGCGGGACTAGCGGAAAATGAGCAGTTCTTC,CASSTQAGLAENEQFF
TRBJ1-6,-,many,TRBV5-4,TGTGCCAGCAATCGAGGATCGAGCTCCTATAATTCACCCCTCCACTTT,CASNRGSSSYNSPLHF
TRBJ2-2,-,many,TRBV12-3/TRBV12-4,TGTGCCAGCAGTTTGGAACTACCGCGCACCGGGGAGCTGTTTTTT,CASSLELPRTGELFF
TRBJ2-5,TRBD2,few,TRBV9,TGTGCCAGCGACGGCGGGGGACTAGCGGGAGAGACCCAGTACTTC,CASDGGGLAGETQYF
TRBJ2-2,-,-,TRBV6-2/TRBV6-3,TGTGCCAGCTCGGCCAGTCGAATGACCGGGGAGCTGTTTTTT,CASSASRMTGELFF
TRBJ2-2,TRBD1,many,TRBV10-3,TGTGCCATCAGTGAGTCGTGGACAGGGGCACTCATATTGAACACCGGGGAGCTGTTTTTT,CAISESWTGALILNTGELFF
TRBJ2-1,TRBD2,few,TRBV20-1,TGCAGTGCTAGACGTAGCGGGAGGGGGTACAATGAGCAGTTCTTC,CSARRSGRGYNEQFF
TRBJ2-2,TRBD2,-,TRBV20-1,TGCAGTGCTAGAGACCTAGCGGGAGGCGCGAACACCGGGGAGCTGTTTTTT,CSARDLAGGANTGELFF
TRBJ2-5,TRBD1,-,TRBV11-1,TGTGCCAGCACGGACAGGGGAAAAGAGACCCAGTACTTC,CASTDRGKETQYF
TRBJ2-6,-,few,TRBV25-1,TGTGCCAGCAGTGGAGGTTTTCGTCCTGGGGCCAACGTCCTGACTTTC,CASSGGFRPGANVLTF
TRBJ2-1,TRBD2,-,TRBV20-1,TGCAGTGCCAGGACTAGCGGGAGGGTCTTATTCAATGAGCAGTTCTTC,CSARTSGRVLFNEQFF
TRBJ1-4,-,few,TRBV10-3,TGTGCCACCCCAGTAGAGCCCCTTAATGAAAAACTGTTTTTT,CATPVEPLNEKLFF
TRBJ2-7,-,many,TRBV25-1,TGTGCCAGCAGACCCGGGGGCTCCTACGAGCAGTACTTC,CASRPGGSYEQYF
TRBJ1-6,-,-,TRBV20-1,TGCAGTGCTAGAGGGGACGATATTTCACCCCTCCACTTT,CSARGDDISPLHF
TRBJ2-3,-,many,TRBV10-3,TGTGCCATCAGTTCCACGCAAACAGGGAATCGGGCAGATACGCAGTATTTT,CAISSTQTGNRADTQYF
TRBJ1-1,-,few,TRBV3-1,TGTGCCAGCAGCCAGTGGGGGAACACTGAAGCTTTCTTT,CASSQWGNTEAFF
TRBJ1-1,-,-,TRBV12-3/TRBV12-4,TGTGCCAGCAGTTCACAGACAGTATTGTACACTGAAGCTTTCTTT,CASSSQTVLYTEAFF
TRBJ2-5,TRBD2,-,TRBV27,TGTGCCAGCAGACCGGGACTAGCGAGGGAGACCCAGTACTTC,CASRPGLARETQYF
TRBJ2-7,TRBD1,-,TRBV20-1,TGCAGTGCATTACCGGGACAGGGAGCAGGGGAGCAGTACTTC,CSALPGQGAGEQYF
TRBJ2-5,TRBD2,-,TRBV20-1,TGCAGTGCCAAGGGGACTAGCGGGAGAGCGGAAGAGACCCAGTACTTC,CSAKGTSGRAEETQYF
TRBJ2-7,-,-,TRBV29-1,TGCAGCGTCCTCTCCGGGACCGGCTCCTTCTACGAGCAGTACTTC,CSVLSGTGSFYEQYF
TRBJ2-1,-,many,TRBV15,TGTGCCACCAGCTCGGCAGTAGGCGCCCGTGAGCAGTTCTTC,CATSSAVGAREQFF
TRBJ2-5,-,-,TRBV4-2,TGTGCCAGCAGCCCCGGCACTTTAACCCAAGAGACCCAGTACTTC,CASSPGTLTQETQYF